A selection of T cell receptor beta chains follows, all from one sample in a study of blood T cell repertoires in COVID-19. This table comes from immunoSEQ multiplex PCR, and its TCRdb copy is limited to in-frame clones, with some not included. The table lists roughly 260,000 clones, roughly 82% of them singletons. Sample: peripheral blood. These receptors came from a woman aged 70 to 79 with acute or convalescent COVID-19. The CDR3 runs from the conserved cysteine through the conserved F or W. A D gene is named only where the DNA matches it firmly. Clone size is shown for a subset of rows, as once, few, many or a class of expanded clone.

.,TRBV11-2,TRBD1,TRBJ1-2,CASSLDRGPVGYTF,TGTGCCAGCAGCTTAGACAGGGGGCCGGTTGGCTACACCTTC
.,TRBV19,.,TRBJ1-1,CASSIERDKAFF,TGTGCCAGTAGTATAGAACGAGATAAAGCTTTCTTT
.,TRBV14,.,TRBJ2-2,CASSLEVTGELFF,TGTGCCAGCAGCCTTGAGGTCACCGGGGAGCTGTTTTTT
.,TRBV28,.,TRBJ2-6,CATSSGANVLTF,TGTGCAACCAGCTCTGGGGCCAACGTCCTGACTTTC
.,TRBV5-5,.,TRBJ2-7,CASSLRTDTSLHGYF,TGTGCCAGCAGCCTTCGGACAGATACCAGCCTACACGGGTACTTC
.,TRBV19,TRBD1,TRBJ1-1,CASRWGQSNTEAFF,TGTGCCAGTAGATGGGGACAGTCGAACACTGAAGCTTTCTTT
.,TRBV4-3,TRBD1,TRBJ1-4,CASSRRTGTDEKLFF,TGCGCCAGCAGCCGAAGGACAGGGACAGATGAAAAACTGTTTTTT
few,TRBV25-1,.,TRBJ1-6,CASSDVGVTLLHF,TGTGCCAGCAGTGATGTCGGGGTAACACTCCTCCACTTT
.,TRBV5-1,.,TRBJ2-3,CASRKSYRETDTQYF,TGCGCCAGCAGAAAGTCCTACAGGGAAACAGATACGCAGTATTTT
.,TRBV5-1,TRBD1,TRBJ1-4,CASSDQQGRYEKLFF,TGCGCCAGCAGCGACCAACAGGGGCGTTATGAAAAACTGTTTTTT
.,TRBV7-5,.,TRBJ1-3,CARSLVQFLNTIYF,TGTGCCAGAAGCTTAGTACAGTTTTTAAACACCATATATTTT
.,TRBV12-3/TRBV12-4,.,TRBJ1-1,CASRRLTNTEAFF,TGTGCCAGCAGGAGACTTACCAACACTGAAGCTTTCTTT
few,TRBV6-2/TRBV6-3,TRBD1,TRBJ1-1,CASSYRGGGGFESEAFF,TGTGCCAGCAGTTACCGAGGGGGCGGAGGGTTTGAGAGTGAAGCTTTCTTT
.,TRBV19,.,TRBJ1-5,CATLQEGMGNQPQHF,TGTGCCACCCTCCAGGAGGGTATGGGCAATCAGCCCCAGCATTTT
.,TRBV6-5,TRBD1,TRBJ2-3,CASRTTGGGRQYF,TGTGCCAGCAGAACTACAGGGGGCGGAAGGCAGTATTTT
few,TRBV7-2,.,TRBJ1-5,CASSSHRRGASQPQHF,TGTGCCAGCAGCTCACATCGTAGGGGCGCATCCCAGCCCCAGCATTTT
.,TRBV19,TRBD1,TRBJ2-4,CASSSGQGKIAKNIQYF,TGTGCCAGTAGTTCGGGACAGGGGAAAATAGCCAAAAACATTCAGTACTTC
.,TRBV27,.,TRBJ2-2,CASSPPILPGELFF,TGTGCCAGCAGTCCTCCTATATTACCCGGGGAGCTGTTTTTT
.,TRBV6-2/TRBV6-3,.,TRBJ2-7,CASSMTGSYEQYF,TGTGCCAGCAGCATGACAGGCAGCTACGAGCAGTACTTC
.,TRBV7-9,.,TRBJ1-2,CASSTTGNSGYTF,TGTGCCAGCAGCACGACAGGAAACAGTGGCTACACCTTC
.,TRBV6-6,.,TRBJ1-5,CAGARGSNQPQHF,TGTGCCGGGGCAAGGGGCAGTAATCAGCCCCAGCATTTT
.,TRBV5-5,.,TRBJ1-4,CASRGGGSHEKLFF,TGTGCCAGCAGGGGGGGAGGCTCACATGAAAAACTGTTTTTT
.,TRBV7-2,TRBD1,TRBJ2-7,CASSRTGDTLYEQYF,TGTGCCAGCAGTCGTACAGGGGATACCCTCTACGAGCAGTACTTC
once,TRBV12-3/TRBV12-4,.,TRBJ1-2,CASSLIAGAGYTF,TGTGCCAGCAGTTTAATCGCAGGGGCCGGCTACACCTTC
.,TRBV7-2,.,TRBJ1-5,CASSLGRGDQPQHF,TGTGCCAGCAGCTTAGGCCGGGGAGATCAGCCCCAGCATTTT
.,TRBV15,.,TRBJ1-5,CATSKAGVNQPQHF,TGTGCCACCAGCAAGGCAGGGGTCAATCAGCCCCAGCATTTT
.,TRBV19,.,TRBJ1-1,CASSIGGLNTEAFF,TGTGCCAGTAGTATTGGGGGCCTGAACACTGAAGCTTTCTTT
.,TRBV7-9,.,TRBJ1-1,CASSLNSQTEAFF,TGTGCCAGCAGCTTAAACAGTCAGACTGAAGCTTTCTTT
.,TRBV7-2,TRBD2,TRBJ2-7,CASRLGTSVHEQYF,TGTGCCAGCAGATTAGGGACTAGCGTCCACGAGCAGTACTTC
.,TRBV3-1/TRBV3-2,TRBD2,TRBJ2-3,CASSHPMSGGKDTQYF,TGTGCCAGCAGCCACCCTATGTCGGGGGGTAAAGATACGCAGTATTTT
.,TRBV5-1,.,TRBJ2-3,CASSLAGDPGADTQYF,TGCGCCAGCAGCTTGGCCGGGGACCCGGGGGCAGATACGCAGTATTTT
once,TRBV28,.,TRBJ1-4,CASSSTLGRGGEKLFF,TGTGCCAGCAGTTCAACCTTGGGCAGGGGAGGGGAAAAACTGTTTTTT
.,TRBV7-2,.,TRBJ2-3,CASSLQYGTDTQYF,TGTGCCAGCAGCTTACAGTATGGCACAGATACGCAGTATTTT
.,TRBV6-6,TRBD1,TRBJ2-7,CASSFPDREGSEQYF,TGTGCCAGCAGTTTCCCAGACAGGGAAGGCTCCGAGCAGTACTTC
.,TRBV10-3,TRBD2,TRBJ2-1,CAISASGAIGEQFF,TGTGCCATCAGTGCAAGCGGGGCAATAGGTGAGCAGTTCTTC
.,TRBV9,.,TRBJ1-2,CASSPDIFDYGYTF,TGTGCCAGCAGCCCGGACATCTTCGACTATGGCTACACCTTC
once,TRBV3-1/TRBV3-2,.,TRBJ1-1,CACRRGVFEGTEAFF,TGTGCCTGCCGTCGGGGAGTTTTTGAAGGCACTGAAGCTTTCTTT
.,TRBV28,.,TRBJ1-5,CASNLGWARGGNQPQHF,TGTGCCAGCAATCTGGGATGGGCGCGCGGGGGCAATCAGCCCCAGCATTTT
few,TRBV28,TRBD1,TRBJ1-6,CASSSQGIGNSPLHF,TGTGCCAGCAGTTCACAGGGGATTGGTAATTCACCCCTCCACTTT
.,TRBV29-1,TRBD1,TRBJ1-5,CSVQTGTGDQPQHF,TGCAGCGTTCAAACCGGGACAGGGGACCAGCCCCAGCATTTT
few,TRBV21-1,.,TRBJ1-3,CASSQTGSLYFFSGNTIYF,TGTGCCAGCAGCCAGACAGGGTCCCTATACTTTTTCTCTGGAAACACCATATATTTT
.,TRBV12-3/TRBV12-4,.,TRBJ1-1,CASSLELNTEAFF,TGTGCCAGCAGTTTAGAGCTGAACACTGAAGCTTTCTTT
many,TRBV9,.,TRBJ1-2,CASSVGRGSYYGYTF,TGTGCCAGCAGCGTAGGAAGGGGGTCGTACTATGGCTACACCTTC
.,TRBV12-2,.,TRBJ2-1,CASRPGSGGDYNEQFF,TGTGCAAGTCGCCCGGGGAGCGGGGGCGACTACAATGAGCAGTTCTTC
.,TRBV7-6,.,TRBJ1-5,CASSLFANSNQPQHF,TGTGCCAGCAGCTTATTCGCGAATAGCAATCAGCCCCAGCATTTT
.,TRBV5-4,.,TRBJ2-7,CASSLEGSGLVGEQYF,TGTGCCAGCAGCTTGGAGGGGAGCGGGTTAGTTGGCGAGCAGTACTTC